This is a list of T cell receptor beta chains from one sample in a study of cytomegalovirus exposure and HLA in healthy donors. TCRdb's copy holds only in-frame clones and misses some; the assay was immunoSEQ multiplex PCR. The table records tens of thousands of clones, 90% to 95% of them present only once. What was sequenced was PBMCs. These receptors originate from a young man in good health and CMV-seropositive. Each CDR3 is given with its conserved first and last residue. A D gene is named only where the DNA matches it firmly. Rows may omit the clone size; those that give it use once, few, many or a size class.

CDR3aa	CDR3nt	v_gene	d_gene	j_gene	abundance
CASRYPGQTELFF	TGTGCCAGCAGGTACCCGGGACAGACCGAACTGTTTTTT	TRBV5-5	TRBD1	TRBJ1-4	NA
CASSHAAGLASYEQYF	TGTGCCAGCAGCCATGCTGCGGGACTAGCGAGCTACGAGCAGTACTTC	TRBV14	TRBD2	TRBJ2-7	NA
CASSPGGEDRDYGYTF	TGTGCCAGCAGCCCCGGGGGTGAAGACAGGGACTATGGCTACACCTTC	TRBV6-6	TRBD1	TRBJ1-2	NA
CDAHPVSNQPQHF	TGTGATGCCCACCCAGTTAGCAATCAGCCCCAGCATTTT	TRBV6-4	NA	TRBJ1-5	NA
CASSLGTGGGNQPQHF	TGTGCCAGCAGTCTCGGGACAGGGGGCGGAAATCAGCCCCAGCATTTT	TRBV28	TRBD1	TRBJ1-5	once
CASSFPAGVADTQYF	TGCGCCAGCAGCTTCCCCGCGGGAGTGGCAGATACGCAGTATTTT	TRBV5-1	TRBD2	TRBJ2-3	NA
CASSLELADGETQYF	TGCGCCAGCAGCTTGGAGCTGGCAGACGGGGAGACCCAGTACTTC	TRBV5-1	NA	TRBJ2-5	NA
CASSPGLAGVGLNTGELFF	TGTGCCAGCAGCCCAGGACTAGCGGGAGTAGGGCTAAACACCGGGGAGCTGTTTTTT	TRBV9	TRBD2	TRBJ2-2	NA
CASSLSGSGRFWEQYF	TGTGCCAGCAGTTTATCGGGTAGCGGGAGGTTTTGGGAGCAGTACTTC	TRBV27	TRBD2	TRBJ2-7	NA
CASLATGTGNTIYF	TGTGCCAGCCTCGCGACAGGGACTGGGAACACCATATATTTT	TRBV2	TRBD1	TRBJ1-3	NA
CASTEGTRYQETQYF	TGTGCCAGTACGGAGGGGACGCGTTATCAAGAGACCCAGTACTTC	TRBV19	NA	TRBJ2-5	NA
CASSPRSFNSYEQYF	TGTGCCAGCAGTCCCCGGTCTTTCAACTCCTACGAGCAGTACTTC	TRBV27	NA	TRBJ2-7	NA
CASSQGPGQPQHF	TGTGCCAGTAGTCAGGGGCCCGGGCAGCCCCAGCATTTT	TRBV19	NA	TRBJ1-5	once
CASSLFLGSSSYEQYF	TGTGCCAGCAGTTTATTTTTGGGCAGCAGCTCCTACGAGCAGTACTTC	TRBV27	NA	TRBJ2-7	NA
CASSSAGGYNEQFF	TGCGCCAGCAGCTCAGCGGGAGGGTACAATGAGCAGTTCTTC	TRBV5-1	TRBD2	TRBJ2-1	NA
CASTRGTSGRSYEQYF	TGTGCCAGCACCCGAGGGACTAGCGGGAGATCCTACGAGCAGTACTTC	TRBV28	TRBD2	TRBJ2-7	NA
CASSAGGGSTDTQYF	TGTGCCAGCAGTGCGGGAGGGGGCAGCACAGATACGCAGTATTTT	TRBV2	NA	TRBJ2-3	NA
CASSLQGLNTGELFF	TGTGCCAGCAGCTTGCAGGGGCTGAACACCGGGGAGCTGTTTTTT	TRBV7-2	NA	TRBJ2-2	few
CASSQDSGLMNTEAFF	TGTGCCAGCAGCCAAGATTCTGGACTCATGAACACTGAAGCTTTCTTT	TRBV14	NA	TRBJ1-1	NA
CASSLGGSLYEQYF	TGTGCCAGCAGCTTAGGTGGGAGTCTCTACGAGCAGTACTTC	TRBV7-8	NA	TRBJ2-7	NA
CASRDGTGKIYEQYF	TGTGCCAGCAGGGACGGGACAGGGAAGATTTACGAGCAGTACTTC	TRBV6-1	TRBD1	TRBJ2-7	NA
CASSIGLNEQFF	TGTGCCAGTAGTATAGGGCTCAATGAGCAGTTCTTC	TRBV19	NA	TRBJ2-1	NA
CASSLWAGVSTDTQYF	TGTGCCAGCAGCTTATGGGCAGGGGTCAGCACAGATACGCAGTATTTT	TRBV7-2	NA	TRBJ2-3	NA
CASSYSVGGNEQYF	TGTGCCAGCAGTTACTCAGTCGGGGGTAACGAGCAGTACTTC	TRBV6-5	NA	TRBJ2-7	NA
CASTPTGLGEKLFF	TGCGCCAGCACCCCGACAGGGCTCGGTGAAAAACTGTTTTTT	TRBV5-1	TRBD1	TRBJ1-4	NA
CASTVTGELFF	TGTGCCAGTACCGTCACCGGGGAGCTGTTTTTT	TRBV19	NA	TRBJ2-2	NA
CASTTGTSGTGEQYF	TGTGCCAGCACCACCGGGACTAGCGGGACCGGCGAGCAGTACTTC	TRBV6-5	TRBD2	TRBJ2-7	NA